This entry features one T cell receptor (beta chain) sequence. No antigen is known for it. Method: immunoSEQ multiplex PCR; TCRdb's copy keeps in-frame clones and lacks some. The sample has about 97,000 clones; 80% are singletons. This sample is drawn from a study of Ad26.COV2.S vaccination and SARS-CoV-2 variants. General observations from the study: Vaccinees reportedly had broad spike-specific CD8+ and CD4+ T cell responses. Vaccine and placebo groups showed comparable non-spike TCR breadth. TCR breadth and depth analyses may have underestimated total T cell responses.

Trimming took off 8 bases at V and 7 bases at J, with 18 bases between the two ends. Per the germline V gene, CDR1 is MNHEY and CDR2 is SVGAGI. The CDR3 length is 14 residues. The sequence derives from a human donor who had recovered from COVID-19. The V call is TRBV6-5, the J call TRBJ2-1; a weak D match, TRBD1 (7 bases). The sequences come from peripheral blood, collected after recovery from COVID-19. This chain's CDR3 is CASWTRTGGNEQFF. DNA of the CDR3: TGTGCCAGCTGGACGAGGACAGGAGGGAATGAGCAGTTCTTC.